This entry lists 26 T cell receptor beta chains sequenced from one sample in a study of blood T cell repertoires in COVID-19. Assay used: immunoSEQ multiplex PCR; TCRdb lists only in-frame clones, some missing. The sample has 160,000 or so clones; 87% are singletons. Material: peripheral blood. The receptor source for this set is a woman in her forties or fifties with acute or convalescent COVID-19.

The chain has TRBV5-1 and TRBJ1-6; TRBD1 matches 7 bases. V trimming: 3 bases; J trimming: 0 bases; junction bases outside the gene matches: 9. This CDR3 comprises 18 residues. CDR1 and CDR2 (germline): SGHRS, YFSETQ. Here the CDR3 reads CASSWGTVMSSYNSPLHF. CDR3 nucleotides: TGCGCCAGCAGCTGGGGGACAGTGATGAGCTCCTATAATTCACCCCTCCACTTT.

The chain links TRBV14 to TRBJ2-7, with a weak D call TRBD1 (5 bases). Trimming took off 2 bases at V and 4 bases at J, with 12 bases between the two ends. Germline CDR1 and CDR2: SGHDN and FVKESK. The CDR3 has 14 amino acids. CDR3 sequence: CASSQPGISYEQYF. The CDR3 DNA reads TGTGCCAGCAGCCAACCAGGGATTTCGTACGAGCAGTACTTC. Supplemented by reference TRBV14 and TRBJ2-7, the full variable domain reads EAGVTQFPSHSVIEKGQTVTLRCDPISGHDNLYWYRRVMGKEIKFLLHFVKESKQDESGMPNNRFLAERTGGTYSTLKVQPAELEDSGVYFCASSQPGISYEQYFGPGTRLTVT.

This chain connects TRBV28 to TRBJ2-7; tentative D call: TRBD1 (6 bases). Trimming left V 5 bases short and J 2 bases short, with 13 bases between. The germline V gene encodes CDR1 MDHEN and CDR2 SYDVKM. The CDR3 extends over 14 amino acids. The CDR3 is CASSDRTATYEQYF. The DNA for the CDR3 is TGTGCCAGCAGTGACCGGACAGCTACCTACGAGCAGTACTTC.

The chain couples TRBV30 to TRBJ1-3; D is unclear. V lost 0 bases and J lost 0, with 6 bases in between. Looked up from germline, CDR1 is GTSNPN and CDR2 is SVGIG (reference sequence). There are 14 residues in the CDR3. The CDR3 sequence: CAWSVSSSGNTIYF. CDR3 in DNA: TGTGCCTGGAGTGTATCGAGCTCTGGAAACACCATATATTTT.

This clone is a singleton in its sample. DNA for the CDR3: TGTGCCAGCAGCTTAAGAGTTCGCGGGAGTTCCACCGGGGAGCTGTTTTTT. Amino acids: CASSLRVRGSSTGELFF. J is TRBJ2-2 and V is TRBV11-2, with TRBD2 matching over 7 bases. The CDR3 has 17 residues. The ends lost 2 bases at V and 4 bases at J; junction bases unmatched: 10. CDR1 SGHAT and CDR2 FQNNGV come from the germline V gene.

The chain links TRBV7-9 to TRBJ2-7; D uncertain. The length of the CDR3 is 13 residues. With 3 bases removed from V and 0 bases from J, the gap between germline ends came to 6 bases. Germline V gene data show CDR1 as SEHNR and CDR2 as FQNEAQ (reference sequence). DNA of the CDR3: TGTGCCAGCAGCTTTGGCTTCTCCTACGAGCAGTACTTC. Translation gives CASSFGFSYEQYF. Full variable domain (outside the CDR3, taken from reference TRBV7-9 and TRBJ2-7): DTGVSQNPRHKITKRGQNVTFRCDPISEHNRLYWYRQTLGQGPEFLTYFQNEAQLEKSRLLSDRFSAERPKGSFSTLEIQRTEQGDSAMYLCASSFGFSYEQYFGPGTRLTVT.

V is TRBV27 and J is TRBJ2-1; D is unresolved. Germline CDR1 and CDR2: MNHEY and SMNVEV (reference sequence). The CDR3 length is 14 residues. The V gene lost 6 bases and the J gene lost 4 bases, with 13 bases spanning the gap. The CDR3 is CASSSQAKYNEQFF. The CDR3 DNA reads as TGTGCCAGCAGCTCCCAGGCCAAGTACAATGAGCAGTTCTTC.

This clone was observed a single time. This sequence joins TRBV28 and TRBJ2-7; D is perhaps TRBD2 (5 bases). Between the trimmed V and J ends, which lost 5 bases and 5 bases, there was a span of 13 bases. Germline CDR1 and CDR2: MDHEN and SYDVKM. This CDR3 is 13 amino acids long. CDR3 bases: TGTGCCAGCAGTGAGGGTCGGTTACACGAGCAGTACTTC. It translates to CASSEGRLHEQYF. The full variable domain, in which reference TRBV28 and TRBJ2-7 provide the parts outside the CDR3, is DVKVTQSSRYLVKRTGEKVFLECVQDMDHENMFWYRQDPGLGLRLIYFSYDVKMKEKGDIPEGYSVSREKKERFSLILESASTNQTSMYLCASSEGRLHEQYFGPGTRLTVT.

The chain couples TRBV29-1 to TRBJ2-3; D is perhaps TRBD2 (5 bases). Germline CDR1 SQVTM, CDR2 ANQGSEA. Trimming took off 7 bases at V and 0 bases at J, with 11 bases between the two ends. This CDR3 is 13 amino acids long. The CDR3: CSALRTSTDTQYF. The CDR3 nucleotides are TGCAGCGCCTTAAGGACTAGCACAGATACGCAGTATTTT.

CDR3 nucleotide sequence: TGTGCCAGCAGCTTAGGACAGAACACTGAAGCTTTCTTT. This translates into CASSLGQNTEAFF. The gene calls are TRBV7-8 and TRBJ1-1; D unclear. Trimming left V 1 base short and J 1 base short, with 4 bases between. This CDR3 comprises 13 residues. Germline V gene data show CDR1 as SGHVS and CDR2 as FQNEAQ.

The gene calls are TRBV19 and TRBJ1-5; 7 bases are a match to TRBD1. CDR1 LNHDA and CDR2 SQIVND come from the germline V gene (reference sequence). The junction had 6 bases not matched to a gene; V was cut back by 6 bases and J by 1 base. The CDR3 is made up of 15 amino acids. CDR3 DNA sequence: TGTGCCAGTAGCGACACAGGGGCGAGCAATCAGCCCCAGCATTTT. Translated: CASSDTGASNQPQHF.

The chain joins TRBV19 to TRBJ2-3, with D possibly being TRBD2 (7 bases). The V gene lost 7 bases and the J gene lost 5 bases, with 22 bases spanning the gap. The CDR3 is made up of 16 amino acids. The germline V gene has CDR1 LNHDA and CDR2 SQIVND (reference sequence). CDR3 sequence reads: CASTPHGGGTRDTQYF. As DNA, the CDR3 is TGTGCCAGTACCCCCCATGGGGGAGGGACAAGAGATACGCAGTATTTT.

This chain joins TRBV24-1 and TRBJ2-3; D gene ambiguous. Trimming took 5 bases from V and 0 from J, leaving 17 bases between them. The CDR3 sequence is 17 residues long. Looked up from germline, CDR1 is KGHDR and CDR2 is SFDVKD. The CDR3 reads CATSGLAYQSSTDTQYF. The CDR3 DNA is TGTGCCACCAGTGGATTGGCTTATCAGTCTAGCACAGATACGCAGTATTTT.

The CDR3 nucleotides are TGCGCCAGCAGCTTGGTAACAGGGGGCTCCTACGAGCAGTACTTC. This sequence encodes CASSLVTGGSYEQYF. V is TRBV5-1 and J is TRBJ2-7; 8 bases align to TRBD1. Trimming took 0 bases from V and 0 from J; bases not matched to a gene: 2. Germline V gives CDR1 SGHRS, CDR2 YFSETQ. CDR3 length: 15 amino acids.

The genes are TRBV30 and TRBJ1-4; 9 bases are shared with TRBD1. Germline CDR1 reads GTSNPN; CDR2 reads SVGIG (reference sequence). V trimming: 3 bases; J trimming: 4 bases; junction bases outside the gene matches: 9. The CDR3 runs to 16 residues. CDR3 amino acids: CAWSPGQGLINEKLFF. Written as DNA, the CDR3 is TGTGCCTGGAGCCCGGGACAGGGATTAATTAATGAAAAACTGTTTTTT.

The J gene is TRBJ2-1, the V gene TRBV7-9; D is possibly TRBD1 (6 bases). V dropped 5 bases and J dropped 9 bases, with 17 bases sitting between them. Germline V gives CDR1 SEHNR, CDR2 FQNEAQ (reference sequence). This CDR3 contains 14 residues. The CDR3 loop is CASSLFQGLGEQFF. For the CDR3, the DNA is TGTGCCAGCAGCCTGTTCCAGGGGTTGGGTGAGCAGTTCTTC. The variable domain in full, completed from reference TRBV7-9 and TRBJ2-1, reads DTGVSQNPRHKITKRGQNVTFRCDPISEHNRLYWYRQTLGQGPEFLTYFQNEAQLEKSRLLSDRFSAERPKGSFSTLEIQRTEQGDSAMYLCASSLFQGLGEQFFGPGTRLTVL.

The chain uses TRBV20-1 and TRBJ1-3; D unclear. This CDR3 has 11 residues. The V gene lost 3 bases and the J gene lost 3 bases, with 3 bases spanning the gap. Germline V gives CDR1 DFQATT, CDR2 SNEGSKA (reference sequence). The CDR3 sequence: CSASVGNTIYF. The CDR3 coding sequence is TGCAGTGCTAGCGTTGGAAACACCATATATTTT.

As concerns this clone: Different DNA sequences within this sample yield the same CDR3. V usage is TRBV5-1 and J usage is TRBJ1-1, with 7 nucleotides matching TRBD1. CDR3 length: 14 amino acids. The germline V gene has CDR1 SGHRS and CDR2 YFSETQ. Trimming took 1 base from V and 4 from J; bases not matched to a gene: 4. CDR3 sequence reads: CASSLRQGGTEAFF. Written as DNA, the CDR3 is TGCGCCAGCAGCTTGCGCCAGGGGGGCACTGAAGCTTTCTTT.

The chain carries TRBV29-1 and TRBJ1-1, with a possible D match to TRBD1 (6 bases). Trimming stripped 6 bases from V and 6 bases from J, with 11 bases between. There are 11 residues in the CDR3. Germline CDR1 and CDR2: SQVTM and ANQGSEA. The CDR3 DNA reads TGCAGCGTCCGGCGGGGGCCTGAAGCTTTCTTT. Its protein is CSVRRGPEAFF.

This clone was found a few times. A read error may produce the germline difference seen at one junction end. This chain connects TRBV5-6 to TRBJ2-2; D might be TRBD2 (5 bases). The CDR3 consists of 14 residues. Germline lookup yields CDR1 SGHDT and CDR2 YYEEEE. CDR3 DNA sequence: TGTGCCAGCACCTTGGGAGTGAACACCGGGGAGCTGTTTTTT. It encodes CASTLGVNTGELFF.

This chain connects TRBV19 to TRBJ1-5; the D is unclear. The CDR3 loop spans 14 amino acids. V lost 3 bases and J lost 3, with 9 bases in between. Germline loops: CDR1 LNHDA, CDR2 SQIVND (reference sequence). CDR3 DNA: TGTGCCAGTAGTATTACAGTTAACAATCAGCCCCAGCATTTT. Residues: CASSITVNNQPQHF. The variable domain in full, completed from reference TRBV19 and TRBJ1-5, reads DGGITQSPKYLFRKEGQNVTLSCEQNLNHDAMYWYRQDPGQGLRLIYYSQIVNDFQKGDIAEGYSVSREKKESFPLTVTSAQKNPTAFYLCASSITVNNQPQHFGDGTRLSIL.

The CDR3 DNA is TGTGCCAGCAGCCAGGGGTTGAACACCGGGGAGCTGTTTTTT. Protein product: CASSQGLNTGELFF. The chain has TRBV9 and TRBJ2-2; D is possibly TRBD1 (6 bases). Looked up from germline, CDR1 is SGDLS and CDR2 is YYNGEE. V shed 4 bases and J shed 1 base, with 8 bases lying between them. This CDR3 is built from 14 residues. The full variable domain, with the rest looked up from reference TRBV9 and TRBJ2-2, is DSGVTQTPKHLITATGQRVTLRCSPRSGDLSVYWYQQSLDQGLQFLIQYYNGEERAKGNILERFSAQQFPDLHSELNLSSLELGDSALYFCASSQGLNTGELFFGEGSRLTVL.

In DNA form, the CDR3 reads TGCGCCAGCAGCCAAGACCGACTTACTGAAGCTTTCTTT. Translating it yields CASSQDRLTEAFF. This chain uses TRBV4-3 with TRBJ1-1; unclear D gene. Germline loops: CDR1 LGHNA, CDR2 YSLEER. The CDR3 loop spans 13 amino acids. V was pared by 0 bases and J by 5 bases, with 7 bases between.

The rearrangement links TRBV5-1 to TRBJ2-7; 9 bases align to TRBD1. This CDR3 is 13 amino acids long. Germline CDR1 reads SGHRS; CDR2 reads YFSETQ. J lost 5 bases, V lost 4 bases, and 4 bases had no gene match. CDR3: CASSGWTGDEQYF. The CDR3 coding sequence is TGCGCCAGCAGCGGATGGACAGGGGACGAGCAGTACTTC.

This clone was detected only a few times. V is TRBV11-1 and J is TRBJ1-2; TRBD1 aligns across 7 bases. J lost 0 bases, V lost 4 bases, and 2 bases had no gene match. The CDR3 is made up of 14 amino acids. Germline lookup yields CDR1 SGHAT and CDR2 FQDESV (reference sequence). The CDR3 bases are TGTGCCAGCAGCTCCGACAGGGCTAACTATGGCTACACCTTC. The encoded protein is CASSSDRANYGYTF.

V is TRBV11-3 and J is TRBJ1-1; maybe TRBD1 (5 bases). This CDR3 is 14 amino acids long. Per the germline V gene, CDR1 is SGHNT and CDR2 is YENEEA. V dropped 1 base and J dropped 6 bases, with 12 bases sitting between them. CDR3 residues: CASSLGGGPPEAFF. CDR3 nucleotides: TGTGCCAGCAGCTTAGGGGGGGGTCCTCCTGAAGCTTTCTTT.